This T cell receptor beta chain was sequenced in a study of CD8+ T cells in alopecia areata. In the study overall: Dosing spanned 6 to 18 months on tofacitinib, then 6 months off drug. Affected scalp percentage set treated patients' severity scores.

The sequencing template was cDNA reverse transcribed from extracted RNA. Measured with immunoSEQ multiplex PCR; TCRdb has only the in-frame clones, and not every one. The table includes fewer than 200,000 clones, roughly 62% detected once. Treatment: oral pan-JAK inhibitor, 5-10 mg twice daily. CDR3 size: 15 residues. In germline, CDR1 is MNHEY, CDR2 SVGAGI. Deletions cut 4 bases from V and 1 base from J, with 13 bases between. The V call is TRBV6-5, the J call TRBJ1-1; D uncertain. The sequenced sample was CD8+ T cells sorted from blood, obtained at week 24, from a patient treated with tofacitinib. The source is a human donor with alopecia areata. CDR3 nucleotide sequence: TGTGCCAGCAGTTCTGCCCCGTCAGGGAACACTGAAGCTTTCTTT. As protein: CASSSAPSGNTEAFF.